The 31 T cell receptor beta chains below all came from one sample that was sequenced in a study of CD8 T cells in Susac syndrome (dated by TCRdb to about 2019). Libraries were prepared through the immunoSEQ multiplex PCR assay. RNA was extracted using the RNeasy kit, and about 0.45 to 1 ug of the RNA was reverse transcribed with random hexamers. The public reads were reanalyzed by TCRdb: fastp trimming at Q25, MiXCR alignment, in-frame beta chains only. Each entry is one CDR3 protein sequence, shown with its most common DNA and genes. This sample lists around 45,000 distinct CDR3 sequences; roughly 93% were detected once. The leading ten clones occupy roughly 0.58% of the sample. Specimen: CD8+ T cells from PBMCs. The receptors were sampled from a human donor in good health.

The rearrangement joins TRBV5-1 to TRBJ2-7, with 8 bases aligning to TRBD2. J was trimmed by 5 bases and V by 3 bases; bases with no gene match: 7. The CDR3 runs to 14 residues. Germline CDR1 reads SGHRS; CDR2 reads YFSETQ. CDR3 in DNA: TGCGCCAGCAGCTGGGCTAGCGGGTATGACGAGCAGTACTTC. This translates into CASSWASGYDEQYF.

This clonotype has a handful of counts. The CDR3 bases are TGCGCCAGCAGCATCGGGACTAGCGCGTACGAGCAGTACTTC. It specifies CASSIGTSAYEQYF. This chain links TRBV5-1 with TRBJ2-7; 10 bases map to TRBD2. The CDR3 has 14 amino acids. Trimming took 4 bases from V and 4 from J; bases not matched to a gene: 5. Per the germline V gene, CDR1 is SGHRS and CDR2 is YFSETQ.

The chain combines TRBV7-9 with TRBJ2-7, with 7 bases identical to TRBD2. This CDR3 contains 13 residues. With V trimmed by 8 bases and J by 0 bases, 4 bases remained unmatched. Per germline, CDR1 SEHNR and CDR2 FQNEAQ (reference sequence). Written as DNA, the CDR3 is TGTGCCAGCCGGGAGGCGAGCTCCTACGAGCAGTACTTC. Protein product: CASREASSYEQYF.

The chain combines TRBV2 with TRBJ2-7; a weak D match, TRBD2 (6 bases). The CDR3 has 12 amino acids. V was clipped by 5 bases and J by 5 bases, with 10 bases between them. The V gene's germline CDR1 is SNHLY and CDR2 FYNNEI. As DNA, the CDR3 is TGTGCCAGCAGTTACGGGACTGACGAGCAGTACTTC. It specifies CASSYGTDEQYF.

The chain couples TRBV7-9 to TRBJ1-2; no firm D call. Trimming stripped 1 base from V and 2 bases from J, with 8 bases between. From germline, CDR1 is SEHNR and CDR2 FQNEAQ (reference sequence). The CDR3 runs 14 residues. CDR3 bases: TGTGCCAGCAGCTTAGAACACGTCAACTATGGCTACACCTTC. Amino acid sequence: CASSLEHVNYGYTF. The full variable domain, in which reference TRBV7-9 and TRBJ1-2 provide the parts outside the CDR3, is DTGVSQNPRHKITKRGQNVTFRCDPISEHNRLYWYRQTLGQGPEFLTYFQNEAQLEKSRLLSDRFSAERPKGSFSTLEIQRTEQGDSAMYLCASSLEHVNYGYTFGSGTRLTVV.

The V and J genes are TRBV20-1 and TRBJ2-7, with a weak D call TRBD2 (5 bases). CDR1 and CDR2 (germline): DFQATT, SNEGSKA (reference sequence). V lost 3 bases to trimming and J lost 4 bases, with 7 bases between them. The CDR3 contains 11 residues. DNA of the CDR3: TGCAGTGCTAGCAGCGGTTACGAGCAGTACTTC. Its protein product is CSASSGYEQYF.

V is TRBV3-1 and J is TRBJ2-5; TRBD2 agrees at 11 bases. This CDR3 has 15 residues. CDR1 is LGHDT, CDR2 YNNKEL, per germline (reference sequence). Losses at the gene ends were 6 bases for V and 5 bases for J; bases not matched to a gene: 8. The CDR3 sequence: CASSLRTSGYETQYF. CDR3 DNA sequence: TGTGCCAGCAGTCTTCGGACTAGCGGGTATGAGACCCAGTACTTC.

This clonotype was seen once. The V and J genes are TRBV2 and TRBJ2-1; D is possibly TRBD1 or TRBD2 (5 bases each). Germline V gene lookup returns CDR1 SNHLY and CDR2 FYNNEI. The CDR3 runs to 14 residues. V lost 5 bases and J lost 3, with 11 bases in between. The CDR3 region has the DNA TGTGCCAGCAGTTCCGGGACGGACTACAATGAGCAGTTCTTC. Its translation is CASSSGTDYNEQFF.

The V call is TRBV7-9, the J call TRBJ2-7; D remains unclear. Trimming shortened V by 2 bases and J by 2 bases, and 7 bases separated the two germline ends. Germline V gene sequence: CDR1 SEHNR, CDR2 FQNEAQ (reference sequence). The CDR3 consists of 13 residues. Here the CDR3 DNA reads TGTGCCAGCAGCTTAACGGGCCCCTACGAGCAGTACTTC. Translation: CASSLTGPYEQYF.

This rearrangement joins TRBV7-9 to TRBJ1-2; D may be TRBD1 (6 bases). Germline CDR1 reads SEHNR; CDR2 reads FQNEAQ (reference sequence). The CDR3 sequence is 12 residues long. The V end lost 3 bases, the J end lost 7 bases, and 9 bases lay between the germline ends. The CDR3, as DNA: TGTGCCAGCAGCTTCCCAGGGGCTGGCTACACCTTC. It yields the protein CASSFPGAGYTF. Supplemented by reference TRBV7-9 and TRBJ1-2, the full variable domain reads DTGVSQNPRHKITKRGQNVTFRCDPISEHNRLYWYRQTLGQGPEFLTYFQNEAQLEKSRLLSDRFSAERPKGSFSTLEIQRTEQGDSAMYLCASSFPGAGYTFGSGTRLTVV.

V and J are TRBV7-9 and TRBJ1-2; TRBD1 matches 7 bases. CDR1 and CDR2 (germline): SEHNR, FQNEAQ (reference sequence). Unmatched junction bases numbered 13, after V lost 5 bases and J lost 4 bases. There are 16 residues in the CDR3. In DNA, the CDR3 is TGTGCCAGCAGCCATACCGGGACAGCCTTGTCCTATGGCTACACCTTC. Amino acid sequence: CASSHTGTALSYGYTF.

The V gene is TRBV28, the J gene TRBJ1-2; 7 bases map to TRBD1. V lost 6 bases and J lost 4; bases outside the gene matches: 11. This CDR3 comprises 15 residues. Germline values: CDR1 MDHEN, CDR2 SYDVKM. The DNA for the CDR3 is TGTGCCAGCAGGTCTGACAGGGCCCTTGGCTATGGCTACACCTTC. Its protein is CASRSDRALGYGYTF.

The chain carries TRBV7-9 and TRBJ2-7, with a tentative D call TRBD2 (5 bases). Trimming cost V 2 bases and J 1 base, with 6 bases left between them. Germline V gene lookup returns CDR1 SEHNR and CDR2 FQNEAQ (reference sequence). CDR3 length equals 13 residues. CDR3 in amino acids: CASSLPGSYEQYF. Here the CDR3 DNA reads TGTGCCAGCAGCTTACCGGGGTCCTACGAGCAGTACTTC.

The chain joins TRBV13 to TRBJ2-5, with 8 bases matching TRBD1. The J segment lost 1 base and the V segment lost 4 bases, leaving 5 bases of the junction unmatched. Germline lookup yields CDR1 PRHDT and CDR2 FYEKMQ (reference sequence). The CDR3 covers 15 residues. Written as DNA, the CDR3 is TGTGCCAGCAGCTACGGACAGGGAGCCCAAGAGACCCAGTACTTC. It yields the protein CASSYGQGAQETQYF.

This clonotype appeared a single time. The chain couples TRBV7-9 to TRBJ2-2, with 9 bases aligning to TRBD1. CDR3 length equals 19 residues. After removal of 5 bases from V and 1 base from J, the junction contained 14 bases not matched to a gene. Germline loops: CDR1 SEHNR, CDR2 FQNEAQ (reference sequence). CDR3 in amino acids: CASSAPGTGIRVNTGELFF. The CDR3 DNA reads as TGTGCCAGCAGCGCTCCCGGGACAGGGATCCGAGTGAACACCGGGGAGCTGTTTTTT.

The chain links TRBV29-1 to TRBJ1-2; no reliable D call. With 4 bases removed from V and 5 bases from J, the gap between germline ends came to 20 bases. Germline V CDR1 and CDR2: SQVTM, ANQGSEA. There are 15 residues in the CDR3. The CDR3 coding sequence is TGCAGCGTTGTCCAACGTACCAAAGATCTTTATGGCTACACCTTC. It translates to CSVVQRTKDLYGYTF.

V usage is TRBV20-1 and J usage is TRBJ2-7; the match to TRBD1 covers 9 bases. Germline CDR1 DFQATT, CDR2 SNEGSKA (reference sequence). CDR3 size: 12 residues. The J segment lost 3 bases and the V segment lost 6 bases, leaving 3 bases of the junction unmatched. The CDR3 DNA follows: TGCAGTGCCAAGGACAGGGGCTACGAGCAGTACTTC. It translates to CSAKDRGYEQYF.

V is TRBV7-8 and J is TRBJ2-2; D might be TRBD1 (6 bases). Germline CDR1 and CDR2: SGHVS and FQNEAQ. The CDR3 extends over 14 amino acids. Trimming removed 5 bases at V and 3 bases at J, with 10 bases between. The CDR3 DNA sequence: TGTGCCAGCAGCCGACACAGGGACACCGGGGAGCTGTTTTTT. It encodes CASSRHRDTGELFF.

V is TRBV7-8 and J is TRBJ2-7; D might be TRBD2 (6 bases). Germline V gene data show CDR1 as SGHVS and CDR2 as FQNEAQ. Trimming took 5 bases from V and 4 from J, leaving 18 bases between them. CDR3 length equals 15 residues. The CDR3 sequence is CASSTAVQGGYEQYF. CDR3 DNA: TGTGCCAGCAGCACAGCAGTCCAGGGAGGTTACGAGCAGTACTTC.

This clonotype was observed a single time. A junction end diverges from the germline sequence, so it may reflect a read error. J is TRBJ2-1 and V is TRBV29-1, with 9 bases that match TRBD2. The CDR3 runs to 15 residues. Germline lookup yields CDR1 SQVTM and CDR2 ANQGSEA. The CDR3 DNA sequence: TGCAGCGTCGAAGGTAGCGGGAGCTCCTACAATGAGCAGTTCTTC. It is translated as CSVEGSGSSYNEQFF.

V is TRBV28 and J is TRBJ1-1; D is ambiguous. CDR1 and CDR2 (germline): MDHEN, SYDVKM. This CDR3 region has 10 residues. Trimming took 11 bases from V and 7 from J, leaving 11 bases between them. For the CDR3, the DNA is TGTGCCGTACTGGAGAGTGAAGCTTTCTTT. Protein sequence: CAVLESEAFF.

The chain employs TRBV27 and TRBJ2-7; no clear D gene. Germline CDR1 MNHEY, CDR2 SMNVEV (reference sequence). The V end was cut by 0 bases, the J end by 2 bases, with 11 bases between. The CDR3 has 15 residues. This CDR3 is CASSLSPGTTYEQYF. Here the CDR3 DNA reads TGTGCCAGCAGTTTATCGCCTGGTACCACCTACGAGCAGTACTTC.

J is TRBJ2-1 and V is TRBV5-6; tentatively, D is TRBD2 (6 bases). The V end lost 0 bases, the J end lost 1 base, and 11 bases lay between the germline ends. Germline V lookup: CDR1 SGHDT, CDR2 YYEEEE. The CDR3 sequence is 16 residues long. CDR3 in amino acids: CASSLGGDWSYNEQFF. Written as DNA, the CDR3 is TGTGCCAGCAGCTTGGGGGGGGATTGGTCCTACAATGAGCAGTTCTTC. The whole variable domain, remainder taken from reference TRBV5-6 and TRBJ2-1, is DAGVTQSPTHLIKTRGQQVTLRCSPKSGHDTVSWYQQALGQGPQFIFQYYEEEERQRGNFPDRFSGHQFPNYSSELNVNALLLGDSALYLCASSLGGDWSYNEQFFGPGTRLTVL.

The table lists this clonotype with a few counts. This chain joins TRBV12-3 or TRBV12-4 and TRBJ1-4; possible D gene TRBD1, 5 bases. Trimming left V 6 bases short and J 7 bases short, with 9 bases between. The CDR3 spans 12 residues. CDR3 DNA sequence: TGTGCCAGCAGGGGAGGGGTTGAAAAACTGTTTTTT. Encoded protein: CASRGGVEKLFF.

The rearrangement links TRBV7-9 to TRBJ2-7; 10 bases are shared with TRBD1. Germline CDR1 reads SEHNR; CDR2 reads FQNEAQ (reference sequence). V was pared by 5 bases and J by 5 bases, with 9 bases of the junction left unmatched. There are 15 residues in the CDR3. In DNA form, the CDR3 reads TGTGCCAGCAGCCCGCAGACAGGGGGCGGCCACGAGCAGTACTTC. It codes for CASSPQTGGGHEQYF.

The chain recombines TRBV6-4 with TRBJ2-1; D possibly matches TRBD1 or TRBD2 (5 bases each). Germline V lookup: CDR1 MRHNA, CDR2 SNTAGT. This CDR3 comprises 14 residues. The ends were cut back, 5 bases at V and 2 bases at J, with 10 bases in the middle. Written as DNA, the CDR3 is TGTGCCAGCAGTCGGGACGAGACCTACAATGAGCAGTTCTTC. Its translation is CASSRDETYNEQFF.

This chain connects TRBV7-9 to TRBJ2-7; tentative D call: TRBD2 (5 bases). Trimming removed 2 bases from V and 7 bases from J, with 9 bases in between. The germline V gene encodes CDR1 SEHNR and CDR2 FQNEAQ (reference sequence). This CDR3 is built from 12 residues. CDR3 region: CASSLYGKEQYF. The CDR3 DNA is TGTGCCAGCAGCTTATACGGGAAGGAGCAGTACTTC.

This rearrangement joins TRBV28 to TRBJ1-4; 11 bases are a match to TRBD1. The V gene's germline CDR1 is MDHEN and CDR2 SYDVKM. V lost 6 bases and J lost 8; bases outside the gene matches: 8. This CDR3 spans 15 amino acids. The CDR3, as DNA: TGTGCCAGCAGCTCTCCCGGGACAGGGGGGGAAAAACTGTTTTTT. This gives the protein CASSSPGTGGEKLFF.

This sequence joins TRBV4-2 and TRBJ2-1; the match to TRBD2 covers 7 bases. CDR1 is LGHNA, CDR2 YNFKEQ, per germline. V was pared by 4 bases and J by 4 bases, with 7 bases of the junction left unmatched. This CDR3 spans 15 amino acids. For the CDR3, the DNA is TGTGCCAGCAGCCGTCGACTAGCAGCATACAATGAGCAGTTCTTC. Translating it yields CASSRRLAAYNEQFF.

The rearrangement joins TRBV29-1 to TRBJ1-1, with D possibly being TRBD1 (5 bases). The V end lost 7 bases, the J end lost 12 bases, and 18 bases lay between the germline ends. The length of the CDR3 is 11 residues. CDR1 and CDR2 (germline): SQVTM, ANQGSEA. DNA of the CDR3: TGCAGCGCCGATTGGGGGGTTTTTACTTTCTTT. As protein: CSADWGVFTFF.

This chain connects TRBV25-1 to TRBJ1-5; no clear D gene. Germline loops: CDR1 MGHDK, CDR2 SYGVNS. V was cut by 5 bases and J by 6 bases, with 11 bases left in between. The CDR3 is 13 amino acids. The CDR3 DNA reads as TGTGCCAGCAGTTTGCGGGGAGGTCAGCCCCAGCATTTT. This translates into CASSLRGGQPQHF.